The clone carrying this TCR beta chain was seen only a few times. The antigen is undetermined. This entry comes from a study of PD-1 blockade in classical Hodgkin lymphoma. Study at large: It was nivolumab at 3 mg/kg, given intravenously every 2 weeks, that patients received. Overall study results and limits: Undefined causes, possibly disease activity or prior therapy, underlie the repertoire differences. Newly diagnosed patients and complete responders had comparable diversity at baseline.

Each patient relapsed following autologous stem cell transplantation, and prior brentuximab vedotin exposure differed. Sequencing was performed with immunoSEQ multiplex PCR; in TCRdb, only in-frame clones are kept and a portion is missing. The sample shows approximately 17,000 clones, over 60% of them seen only once. The CDR3 contains 15 residues. Trimming took 3 bases from V and 2 from J, leaving 13 bases between them. Germline CDR1 reads LNHNV; CDR2 reads YYDKDF (reference sequence). The receptor's source is a human donor with classical Hodgkin lymphoma. The specimen was peripheral blood mononuclear cells (PBMCs), collected before the second cycle of nivolumab. The genes are TRBV15 and TRBJ2-5; D is perhaps TRBD1 (6 bases). The CDR3 loop is CATSSRQGRQETQYF. CDR3 sequence (DNA): TGTGCCACCAGCAGCAGGCAGGGGCGACAAGAGACCCAGTACTTC.